This T cell receptor beta chain was profiled in a study of shared clonotypes between healthy human individuals. This CDR3 has 13 residues. V was trimmed by 3 bases and J by 5 bases, leaving 10 bases between them. In germline, CDR1 is SGHTA, CDR2 FQGTGA. TCRdb keeps only in-frame clones here, not all; method: immunoSEQ multiplex PCR. The data show 950,000 to 1,100,000 clones, 75% to 80% seen once. This clone was seen more than once but under ten times. All donors qualified as healthy HIV-negative adults and had experienced no recent acute infections or vaccinations. Input material: memory CD4+ T cells from PBMCs. As to subset: CD45RA-negative fraction. This clonotype was obtained from a man in his late teens or twenties in good health. Some clones in this sample may be carry-over from other donors' samples. The genes are TRBV7-3 and TRBJ1-1, with a tentative D call TRBD1 (6 bases). CDR3 residues: CASSFRGQTEAFF. For the CDR3, the DNA is TGTGCCAGCAGCTTCCGGGGGCAAACTGAAGCTTTCTTT.